The next 32 T cell receptor beta chains were all read from a single sample in a study of post-analysis software for immune sequencing data. cDNA libraries of TCR beta carried unique molecular identifiers. MiXCR was run by TCRdb on the PCR reads, yielding one entry per CDR3 protein. The table has roughly 580,000 distinct CDR3 sequences, 44% seen once; the top ten hold 1.5% to 2%. Antigens of these TCRs are unknown. Study-wide findings and caveats: Four to six TRBV segments were significantly more frequent in patients than in controls. TRBV5-6, TRBV5-1 and TRBV20-1 were among these segments.

What was sequenced was blood. The origin of the receptors is a girl aged 10 to 17 with multiple sclerosis.

This clonotype was recorded many times. This chain joins TRBV3-1 and TRBJ2-3, with D uncertain. Germline V gene lookup returns CDR1 LGHDT and CDR2 YNNKEL (reference sequence). Trimming shortened V by 3 bases and J by 2 bases, and 9 bases separated the two germline ends. The CDR3 is 14 amino acids. CDR3 in DNA: TGTGCCAGCAGCCATTGGGGAACCACAGATACGCAGTATTTT. This sequence encodes CASSHWGTTDTQYF.

Worth noting for this clonotype: A much bigger clone sits one base away, suggesting this may be a read error. V and J are TRBV7-2 and TRBJ2-3; D may be TRBD2 (5 bases). Germline CDR1 and CDR2: SGHTA and FQGNSA. The CDR3 sequence is 15 residues long. The CDR3, as DNA: TGTGCCAGCAGCTTACCGCCAGGAGGCACAGATACGCGGTATTTT. It codes for CASSLPPGGTDTRYF. Combining the CDR3 with reference TRBV7-2 and TRBJ2-3 gives the whole variable domain GAGVSQSPSNKVTEKGKDVELRCDPISGHTALYWYRQSLGQGLEFLIYFQGNSAPDKSGLPSDRFSAERTGGSVSTLTIQRTQQEDSAVYLCASSLPPGGTDTRYFGPGTRLTVL.

In DNA form, the CDR3 reads TGTGCCAGCAGCCCAGAGGGGCTAAGCTCCTACGAGCAGTACTTC. Its protein is CASSPEGLSSYEQYF. This rearrangement joins TRBV12-3 or TRBV12-4 to TRBJ2-7; the D call may be TRBD1 or TRBD2 (5 bases each). The CDR3 covers 15 residues. V was shortened by 6 bases and J by 0 bases, with 15 bases between the two germline ends.

The chain employs TRBV12-3 or TRBV12-4 and TRBJ1-2; 8 nucleotides line up with TRBD1. The junction had 11 bases not matched to a gene; V was cut back by 5 bases and J by 6 bases. CDR3 length: 15 amino acids. The CDR3 is CASSPSAGGFDGYTF. CDR3 nucleotides: TGTGCCAGCAGTCCCTCGGCAGGGGGCTTCGATGGCTACACCTTC.

The chain employs TRBV4-1 and TRBJ2-1, with 10 bases identical to TRBD2. Germline-derived CDR1 and CDR2 are MGHRA and YSYEKL. J lost 7 bases, V lost 1 base, and 10 bases had no gene match. This CDR3 has 17 residues. As DNA, the CDR3 is TGCGCCAGCAGCCAAGTGCGTCTACTAGCGGGATTTAATGAGCAGTTCTTC. This translates into CASSQVRLLAGFNEQFF.

The V call is TRBV7-2, the J call TRBJ1-1; D perhaps matches TRBD1 (5 bases). V was cut by 3 bases and J by 4 bases, with 15 bases left in between. The CDR3 extends over 15 amino acids. Germline CDR1 reads SGHTA; CDR2 reads FQGNSA. In nucleotides, the CDR3 is TGTGCCAGCAGCTTCGATCAGGGAAGCGGCACTGAAGCTTTCTTT. Protein product: CASSFDQGSGTEAFF.

Here the CDR3 DNA reads TGCGCCAGCAGCCCTGGGGGACAGGGACGCCGGTATATTGATGGCTACACCTTC. Amino acids: CASSPGGQGRRYIDGYTF. The chain links TRBV5-1 to TRBJ1-2; 9 nucleotides match TRBD1. The CDR3 sequence is 18 residues long. V lost 4 bases, J lost 6 bases, and 19 bases stayed unmatched. Per germline, CDR1 SGHRS and CDR2 YFSETQ.

This chain links TRBV19 with TRBJ2-7; 11 positions agree with TRBD2. This CDR3 has 16 amino acids. V trimming: 6 bases; J trimming: 4 bases; junction bases outside the gene matches: 11. The V gene's germline CDR1 is LNHDA and CDR2 SQIVND (reference sequence). DNA of the CDR3: TGTGCCAGTAGGAAAAAAGGGGGGACTAGCGGATACGAGCAGTACTTC. This translates into CASRKKGGTSGYEQYF.

This sequence joins TRBV29-1 and TRBJ2-7, with D maybe TRBD2 (6 bases). With 3 bases removed from V and 6 bases from J, the gap between germline ends came to 24 bases. Germline loops: CDR1 SQVTM, CDR2 ANQGSEA. This CDR3 is 16 amino acids long. In nucleotides, the CDR3 is TGCAGCGTTGAGGGCCTCCCCCTAGACGGGGGTGGCGAGCAGTACTTC. Amino acid sequence: CSVEGLPLDGGGEQYF.

The CDR3: CSAPGLAGRTYEQYF. The CDR3 coding sequence is TGCAGTGCCCCGGGACTAGCGGGACGAACCTACGAGCAGTACTTC. The genes are TRBV20-1 and TRBJ2-5; TRBD2 matches at 13 bases. The DNA matches TRBJ2-7 better at its end, which makes the J call doubtful. Germline loops: CDR1 DFQATT, CDR2 SNEGSKA (reference sequence). The CDR3 is 15 amino acids.

This chain links TRBV5-1 with TRBJ2-1; TRBD2 matches at 11 bases. The CDR3 runs 18 residues. V shed 0 bases and J 5 bases; nucleotides not matched to a gene: 10. Germline loops: CDR1 SGHRS, CDR2 YFSETQ. CDR3 sequence (DNA): TGCGCCAGCAGCTTGGTGGGGGGACTAGCGGCGAACGACAATGAGCAGTTCTTC. It is translated as CASSLVGGLAANDNEQFF.

This clonotype showed up just a few times. This chain joins TRBV27 and TRBJ2-6; TRBD1 aligns across 7 bases. Looked up from germline, CDR1 is MNHEY and CDR2 is SMNVEV (reference sequence). There are 15 residues in the CDR3. J was trimmed by 3 bases and V by 5 bases; bases with no gene match: 4. CDR3 coding DNA: TGTGCCAGCAGTGTCACAGGGGATGGGGCCAACGTCCTGACTTTC. Protein sequence: CASSVTGDGANVLTF.

Remarks on this clonotype: A much larger clone differs from this one at a single base, so this may be a read error. The CDR3 does not end in the conserved phenylalanine or tryptophan, so this is likely a read error. The chain recombines TRBV6-6 with TRBJ2-1; the D gene is possibly TRBD2 (6 bases). The germline V gene encodes CDR1 MNHNY and CDR2 SVGAGI (reference sequence). The CDR3 length is 14 residues. V was pared by 4 bases and J by 8 bases, with 15 bases between. The CDR3 nucleotides read TGTGCCAGCAGTTCGGAAGGGACTTCGGATGAGCAGTTCGTC. Translation: CASSSEGTSDEQFV.

The genes are TRBV10-3 and TRBJ2-7, with 8 bases aligning to TRBD1. CDR3 length equals 14 residues. Trimming removed 6 bases from V and 3 bases from J; junction bases left unmatched: 7. Germline V gene data show CDR1 as ENHRY and CDR2 as SYGVKD. CDR3 sequence: CAIRDRGQVYEQYF. The CDR3 DNA follows: TGTGCCATCAGAGACAGGGGTCAAGTCTACGAGCAGTACTTC.

This chain links TRBV5-1 with TRBJ2-7; the D gene is possibly TRBD1 (5 bases). CDR3 length: 16 residues. Deletions cut 0 bases from V and 3 bases from J, with 16 bases between. Looked up from germline, CDR1 is SGHRS and CDR2 is YFSETQ. CDR3 sequence reads: CASSLAPLGANYEQYF. CDR3 bases: TGCGCCAGCAGCTTGGCCCCCCTTGGGGCAAACTACGAGCAGTACTTC.

The chain has TRBV20-1 and TRBJ1-2; 7 nucleotides align to TRBD1. The CDR3 length is 14 residues. After removal of 6 bases from V and 7 bases from J, the junction contained 14 bases not matched to a gene. Germline V gives CDR1 DFQATT, CDR2 SNEGSKA (reference sequence). The CDR3 is CSADEDRILSGYTF. CDR3 nucleotides: TGCAGTGCGGACGAGGACAGGATTTTATCTGGCTACACCTTC.

This clonotype has more than one count but fewer than ten. One end of the junction is discordant with germline, which a read error may explain. The chain joins TRBV20-1 to TRBJ2-7; D may correspond to TRBD1 or TRBD2 (5 bases each). The CDR3 has 15 residues. In germline, CDR1 is DFQATT, CDR2 SNEGSKA (reference sequence). In nucleotides, the CDR3 is TGCAGTGCTAGCCCCAGCCAGGGAGACACCTACGGGCAGTACTTC. It translates to CSASPSQGDTYGQYF.

The sample holds a few counts of this clonotype. This chain links TRBV7-2 with TRBJ2-1; no reliable D call. The CDR3 extends over 15 amino acids. CDR1 is SGHTA and CDR2 is FQGNSA in the germline V gene. V lost 2 bases and J lost 0, with 8 bases in between. The CDR3 reads CASSLTASSYNEQFF. CDR3 nucleotide sequence: TGTGCCAGCAGCTTAACGGCAAGCTCCTACAATGAGCAGTTCTTC.

This chain joins TRBV7-6 and TRBJ2-6, with D maybe TRBD1 (5 bases). The CDR3 extends over 14 amino acids. The germline V gene has CDR1 SGHVS and CDR2 FNYEAQ. With 10 bases removed from V and 5 bases from J, the gap between germline ends came to 15 bases. The CDR3 region has the DNA TGTGCCACCCTGTCGACAGCCTGGGCCAACGTCCTGACTTTC. As protein: CATLSTAWANVLTF.

This clonotype was counted a few times. This chain joins TRBV3-1 and TRBJ1-2, with 7 positions matching TRBD1. Germline V gene lookup returns CDR1 LGHDT and CDR2 YNNKEL (reference sequence). The CDR3 totals 14 residues. V was pared by 2 bases and J by 3 bases, with 3 bases of the junction left unmatched. The CDR3 spells CASSQRGRDYGYTF. The CDR3 DNA is TGTGCCAGCAGCCAAAGGGGGCGCGACTATGGCTACACCTTC. Together with reference TRBV3-1 and TRBJ1-2, the CDR3 gives the full variable domain: DTAVSQTPKYLVTQMGNDKSIKCEQNLGHDTMYWYKQDSKKFLKIMFSYNNKELIINETVPNRFSPKSPDKAHLNLHINSLELGDSAVYFCASSQRGRDYGYTFGSGTRLTVV.

This clonotype has only one observation. This chain joins TRBV25-1 and TRBJ1-2; 7 bases map to TRBD1. The CDR3 is made up of 16 amino acids. V lost 5 bases to trimming and J lost 2 bases; unmatched junction nucleotides: 11. Germline V CDR1 and CDR2: MGHDK, SYGVNS. CDR3 amino acids: CASSPNTGEGNYGYTF. The CDR3 bases are TGTGCCAGCAGTCCTAACACAGGGGAAGGGAACTATGGCTACACCTTC.

The chain carries TRBV20-1 and TRBJ2-3; unclear D gene. Trimming removed 5 bases at V and 2 bases at J, with 20 bases between. Germline V gene data show CDR1 as DFQATT and CDR2 as SNEGSKA (reference sequence). The CDR3 is 16 amino acids. CDR3 sequence: CSAEDPANSPTDTQYF. CDR3 in DNA: TGCAGTGCTGAGGACCCCGCTAATTCCCCCACAGATACGCAGTATTTT.

The rearrangement joins TRBV5-1 to TRBJ2-1, with a weak D call TRBD2 (6 bases). The V end lost 2 bases, the J end lost 7 bases, and 10 bases lay between the germline ends. CDR1 SGHRS and CDR2 YFSETQ come from the germline V gene. The CDR3 has 13 residues. The CDR3 sequence is CASSFGTLNEQFF. In nucleotides, the CDR3 is TGCGCCAGCAGCTTCGGGACTCTTAATGAGCAGTTCTTC.

The chain joins TRBV20-1 to TRBJ2-1, with D possibly being TRBD1 or TRBD2 (5 bases each). The CDR3 totals 15 residues. Trimming took 1 base from V and 3 from J, leaving 13 bases between them. The germline V gene encodes CDR1 DFQATT and CDR2 SNEGSKA (reference sequence). The CDR3 DNA is TGCAGTGCTAGAGGTCCCGGGACGGACTACAATGAGCAGTTCTTC. Its translation: CSARGPGTDYNEQFF.

This clonotype was found a few times. This chain joins TRBV20-1 and TRBJ2-4; 8 nucleotides align to TRBD1. The CDR3 consists of 17 residues. Trimming at V came to 4 bases and at J to 0 bases, leaving 11 bases not matched to a gene. Germline CDR1 and CDR2: DFQATT and SNEGSKA (reference sequence). CDR3 protein: CSAKKLRQGIAKNIQYF. The CDR3 nucleotides are TGCAGTGCTAAGAAGTTGCGACAGGGGATAGCCAAAAACATTCAGTACTTC.

There are a few counts of this clonotype. The chain recombines TRBV28 with TRBJ1-1; TRBD1 aligns across 11 bases. J was trimmed by 4 bases and V by 2 bases; bases with no gene match: 3. Germline CDR1 and CDR2: MDHEN and SYDVKM. This CDR3 comprises 15 residues. The CDR3 loop reads CASSLPGTGGTEAFF. CDR3 nucleotides: TGTGCCAGCAGTTTACCCGGGACAGGGGGCACTGAAGCTTTCTTT.

The J gene is TRBJ2-7, the V gene TRBV2, with D unclear. This CDR3 is built from 15 residues. The germline V gene has CDR1 SNHLY and CDR2 FYNNEI. V was cut by 5 bases and J by 0 bases, with 14 bases left in between. DNA of the CDR3: TGTGCCAGCAGTTCGATGGTCTCCCGCTCCTACGAGCAGTACTTC. Translation: CASSSMVSRSYEQYF.

This clonotype occurred a few times. CDR3 residues: CASSPWTVYEQYF. The CDR3 region has the DNA TGTGCCAGCAGCCCCTGGACAGTCTACGAGCAGTACTTC. The chain links TRBV7-8 to TRBJ2-7, with D perhaps matching TRBD1 (6 bases). Germline V gene sequence: CDR1 SGHVS, CDR2 FQNEAQ. The germline V and J ends were trimmed by 5 bases and 3 bases, with 11 bases remaining between them. This CDR3 spans 13 amino acids.

The V gene is TRBV15, the J gene TRBJ2-7, with D perhaps matching TRBD1 (5 bases). Germline V CDR1 and CDR2: LNHNV, YYDKDF (reference sequence). The V end lost 1 base, the J end lost 8 bases, and 9 bases lay between the germline ends. The CDR3 consists of 12 residues. CDR3: CATSRVDKQQYF. DNA for the CDR3: TGTGCCACCAGCAGAGTGGACAAGCAGCAGTACTTC.

This clonotype showed up just once. V usage is TRBV4-1 and J usage is TRBJ2-7; 12 nucleotides line up with TRBD2. Germline-derived CDR1 and CDR2 are MGHRA and YSYEKL. With 4 bases clipped from V and 2 bases from J, the junction kept 6 bases outside the gene matches. The CDR3 has 16 residues. The CDR3 loop reads CASSPLASGGAYEQYF. In DNA form, the CDR3 reads TGCGCCAGCAGCCCCTTAGCTAGCGGGGGGGCCTACGAGCAGTACTTC.

This clonotype was observed a few times. V and J are TRBV10-3 and TRBJ2-1; TRBD2 matches 8 bases. The CDR3 spans 15 residues. Germline V CDR1 and CDR2: ENHRY, SYGVKD. With 4 bases clipped from V and 4 bases from J, the junction kept 6 bases outside the gene matches. CDR3 residues: CAISGPLAGYNEQFF. The CDR3 DNA reads as TGTGCCATCAGTGGCCCCCTAGCGGGTTACAATGAGCAGTTCTTC.

The gene calls are TRBV20-1 and TRBJ2-1, with D perhaps being TRBD1 or TRBD2 (5 bases each). The germline V and J ends were trimmed by 1 base and 7 bases, with 17 bases remaining between them. The germline V gene encodes CDR1 DFQATT and CDR2 SNEGSKA (reference sequence). This CDR3 is built from 15 residues. CDR3 sequence reads: CSARVIRDVRNEQFF. The CDR3 nucleotides are TGCAGTGCTAGAGTTATCCGGGACGTCCGGAATGAGCAGTTCTTC.